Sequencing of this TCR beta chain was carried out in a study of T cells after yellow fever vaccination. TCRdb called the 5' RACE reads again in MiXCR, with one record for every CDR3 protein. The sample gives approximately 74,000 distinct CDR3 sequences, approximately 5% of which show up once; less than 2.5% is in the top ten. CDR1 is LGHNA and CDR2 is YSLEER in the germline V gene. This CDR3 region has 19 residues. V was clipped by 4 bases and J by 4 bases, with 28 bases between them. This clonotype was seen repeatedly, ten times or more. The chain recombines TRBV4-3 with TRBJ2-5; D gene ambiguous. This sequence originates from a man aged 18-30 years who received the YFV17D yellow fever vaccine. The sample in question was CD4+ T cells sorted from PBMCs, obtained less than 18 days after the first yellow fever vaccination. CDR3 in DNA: TGCGCCAGCAGCCGGACCCCGGGTCCATTTTTCCCCGGCGGAGAGACCCAGTACTTC. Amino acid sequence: CASSRTPGPFFPGGETQYF.